This record looks at one T cell receptor beta chain sequence and its context. This entry is derived from a study of cytomegalovirus exposure and HLA in healthy donors. Primers for the PCR totalled 60 Vbeta and 13 Jbeta. Sequenced by immunoSEQ multiplex PCR; TCRdb stores in-frame clones only, minus some. The sample has more than 95,000 clones, roughly 72% seen once. Germline CDR1 reads KGHSH; CDR2 reads LQKENI. The CDR3 has 15 amino acids. The V and J ends lost 5 bases and 5 bases, in that order; junction bases with no gene match: 8. The specimen was PBMCs. The sequence derives from a woman aged 45-60 years in good health and CMV-seropositive. The chain employs TRBV18 and TRBJ1-1; 10 nucleotides align to TRBD1. This CDR3 reads CASSRGTGDITEAFF. Here the CDR3 DNA reads TGTGCCAGCTCAAGAGGGACAGGGGATATTACTGAAGCTTTCTTT.